Each of the 2 T cell receptor beta chains below was sequenced from the same sample in a study of identical twins. From the 5' RACE reads, TCRdb called clonotypes with MiXCR, one entry per CDR3 protein. The sample contains 1.5 million to 2 million distinct CDR3 sequences, under 35% of which appear only once. What was sequenced was cord blood. These receptors all stem from a newborn girl in good health.

The chain carries TRBV2 and TRBJ1-5; 7 nucleotides align to TRBD1. The CDR3 consists of 14 residues. V lost 4 bases to trimming and J lost 4 bases; unmatched junction nucleotides: 4. Germline V gene lookup returns CDR1 SNHLY and CDR2 FYNNEI. The CDR3 sequence is CASSGGDRNQPQHF. CDR3 nucleotide sequence: TGTGCCAGCAGTGGGGGGGACAGAAATCAGCCCCAGCATTTT.

The chain joins TRBV28 to TRBJ1-1; no firm D call. Germline V gene lookup returns CDR1 MDHEN and CDR2 SYDVKM. V was cut by 6 bases and J by 0 bases, with 11 bases left in between. The CDR3 loop spans 14 amino acids. The CDR3 loop reads CASSDTGMNTEAFF. The DNA for the CDR3 is TGTGCCAGCAGCGACACTGGGATGAACACTGAAGCTTTCTTT.